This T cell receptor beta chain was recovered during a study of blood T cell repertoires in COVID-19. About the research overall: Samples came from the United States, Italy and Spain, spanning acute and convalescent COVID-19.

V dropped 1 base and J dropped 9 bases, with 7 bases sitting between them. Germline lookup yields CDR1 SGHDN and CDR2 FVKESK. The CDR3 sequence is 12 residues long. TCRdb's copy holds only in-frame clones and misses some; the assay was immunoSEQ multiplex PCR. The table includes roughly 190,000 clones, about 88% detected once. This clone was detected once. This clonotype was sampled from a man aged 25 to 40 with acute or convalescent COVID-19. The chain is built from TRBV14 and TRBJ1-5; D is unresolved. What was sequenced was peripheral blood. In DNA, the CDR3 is TGTGCCAGCAGCCAAGTAGGAGGGCCCCAGCATTTT. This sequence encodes CASSQVGGPQHF.